This T cell receptor (beta chain) is drawn from a study of blood T cell repertoires in COVID-19. Study-level background: COVID-19 samples from acute and convalescent phases originated in the United States, Italy and Spain. The cDNA or gDNA used as material had been derived from T cells, B-cell-depleted T cells, or PBMCs.

The CDR3 length is 15 residues. Germline V lookup: CDR1 SNHLY, CDR2 FYNNEI. The germline V and J ends were trimmed by 5 bases and 2 bases, with 13 bases remaining between them. In the original analysis: Estimates of nucleated cell counts were drawn from the amplification of reference gene primers. The assay was immunoSEQ multiplex PCR, and TCRdb's table has in-frame clones only and misses some. For V, J and clone size, that table is used; D and trimming come from the DNA. This table holds roughly 13,000 clones, approximately 90% found once. The specimen sequenced was peripheral blood. The chain uses TRBV2 and TRBJ1-5, with D maybe TRBD1 (6 bases). The TCR sequence derives from a human donor with active COVID-19. The donor label of this sample is uncertain. The CDR3 nucleotides read TGTGCCAGCAGTCCTGGGGACATGGGCAATCAGCCCCAGCATTTT. It codes for CASSPGDMGNQPQHF.